The source of this TCR beta chain is a study of Ad26.COV2.S vaccination and SARS-CoV-2 variants. The treatment denotes: 15 to 20 received Ad26.COV2.S at low or high dose, single or two shots; about 5 received placebo; per-sample allocation not given. Sampling was performed 63 days after the first vaccine or placebo injection. The study used a vaccine consisting of an Ad26 vector that expressed Wuhan-strain SARS-CoV-2 spike. Study observations and caveats: After vaccination, reports described spike-specific CD8+ and CD4+ T cell responses as showing substantial breadth. Total T cell responses were possibly underestimated by TCR breadth and depth analyses. Participants given vaccine showed non-spike TCR breadth similar to that of placebo recipients.

CDR1 and CDR2 (germline): KGHDR, SFDVKD. The V end was cut by 3 bases, the J end by 6 bases, with 13 bases between. CDR3 length: 14 residues. Profiled with immunoSEQ multiplex PCR; TCRdb holds only in-frame clones, not every one. The sample contains some 640,000 clones, around 92% of which appear only once. This clone was picked up one time. Antigen: not known. The specimen was peripheral blood, collected in a trial of Ad26.COV2.S vaccine versus placebo. The chain joins TRBV24-1 to TRBJ1-2; no definite D call. This clonotype was sampled from a person between 18 and 65 years old who received the Ad26.COV2.S COVID-19 vaccine or a placebo. CDR3 amino acids: CATSDPSMQHGYTF. The CDR3 DNA is TGTGCCACCAGTGATCCCAGCATGCAGCATGGCTACACCTTC.